These T cell receptor beta chains were read from a single sample in a study of blood T cell repertoires in COVID-19. Clones were read by immunoSEQ multiplex PCR, and TCRdb kept only the in-frame ones, dropping some. The table records more than 150,000 clones, about 88% of them present only once. Sequenced sample: peripheral blood. Receptors originate from a man aged 35 to 55 with active or convalescent COVID-19. Each CDR3 is given with its conserved first and last residue. Fields, in order: J gene, D gene, clone size, V gene, CDR3 protein, CDR3 DNA. A D gene is named only where the DNA matches it firmly. For some rows the clone size is stated as once, few or many, or as a class when expanded; others skip it.

j_gene: TRBJ1-2
d_gene: NA
abundance: NA
v_gene: TRBV5-1
CDR3aa: CASSPATGYGYTF
CDR3nt: TGCGCCAGCAGCCCAGCAACGGGCTATGGCTACACCTTC

j_gene: TRBJ2-5
d_gene: NA
abundance: NA
v_gene: TRBV6-6
CDR3aa: CATLPDSQETQYF
CDR3nt: TGTGCCACCCTACCTGACAGCCAAGAGACCCAGTACTTC

j_gene: TRBJ1-2
d_gene: NA
abundance: NA
v_gene: TRBV3-1/TRBV3-2
CDR3aa: CASSLDRTVVGYTF
CDR3nt: TGTGCCAGCAGCCTCGACCGGACAGTAGTAGGCTACACCTTC

j_gene: TRBJ1-1
d_gene: TRBD1
abundance: NA
v_gene: TRBV24-1
CDR3aa: CATSDRTGEGTEAFF
CDR3nt: TGTGCCACCAGTGATCGGACAGGGGAAGGGACTGAAGCTTTCTTT

j_gene: TRBJ1-2
d_gene: NA
abundance: NA
v_gene: TRBV11-2
CDR3aa: CASSLPLPGYTF
CDR3nt: TGTGCCAGCAGCTTACCGCTACCCGGCTACACCTTC

j_gene: TRBJ2-6
d_gene: TRBD1
abundance: NA
v_gene: TRBV7-6
CDR3aa: CASSPRLPGQSLSGANVLTF
CDR3nt: TGTGCCAGCAGCCCAAGATTACCGGGACAGAGTCTCTCTGGGGCCAACGTCCTGACTTTC

j_gene: TRBJ1-4
d_gene: NA
abundance: NA
v_gene: TRBV7-2
CDR3aa: CASSSMGSGEKLFF
CDR3nt: TGTGCCAGCAGCTCGATGGGCTCCGGTGAAAAACTGTTTTTT

j_gene: TRBJ2-7
d_gene: TRBD1
abundance: NA
v_gene: TRBV5-1
CDR3aa: CASTRPGQGYEQYF
CDR3nt: TGCGCCAGCACCCGACCGGGACAGGGCTACGAGCAGTACTTC

j_gene: TRBJ1-1
d_gene: NA
abundance: few
v_gene: TRBV9
CDR3aa: CASSVGPVTEAFF
CDR3nt: TGTGCCAGCAGCGTTGGCCCAGTCACTGAAGCTTTCTTT

j_gene: TRBJ2-5
d_gene: TRBD2
abundance: NA
v_gene: TRBV24-1
CDR3aa: CATSDLSGGQETQYF
CDR3nt: TGTGCCACCAGTGATTTGTCGGGGGGCCAAGAGACCCAGTACTTC

j_gene: TRBJ1-1
d_gene: NA
abundance: NA
v_gene: TRBV19
CDR3aa: CASIALGSTILNTEAFF
CDR3nt: TGTGCCAGTATAGCTCTAGGGAGCACAATCCTGAACACTGAAGCTTTCTTT

j_gene: TRBJ2-2
d_gene: TRBD2
abundance: NA
v_gene: TRBV24-1
CDR3aa: CATSDFSPGTSGGNGELFF
CDR3nt: TGTGCCACCAGTGATTTCTCCCCCGGGACTAGCGGGGGGAACGGGGAGCTGTTTTTT

j_gene: TRBJ2-7
d_gene: NA
abundance: NA
v_gene: TRBV9
CDR3aa: CASSVGAGPYEQYF
CDR3nt: TGTGCCAGCAGCGTTGGGGCAGGGCCCTACGAGCAGTACTTC

j_gene: TRBJ2-1
d_gene: TRBD2
abundance: once
v_gene: TRBV6-1
CDR3aa: CASSEPETGGSYNEQFF
CDR3nt: TGTGCCAGCAGTGAGCCTGAGACGGGAGGCTCCTACAATGAGCAGTTCTTC